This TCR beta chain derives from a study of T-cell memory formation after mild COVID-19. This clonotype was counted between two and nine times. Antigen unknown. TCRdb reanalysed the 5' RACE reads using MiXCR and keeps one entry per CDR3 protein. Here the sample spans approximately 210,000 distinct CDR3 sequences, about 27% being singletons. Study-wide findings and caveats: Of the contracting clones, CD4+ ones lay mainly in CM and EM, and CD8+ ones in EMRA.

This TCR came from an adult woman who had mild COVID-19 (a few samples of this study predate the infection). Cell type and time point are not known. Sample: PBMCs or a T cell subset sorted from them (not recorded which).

The chain's CDR3 is CASSLGGGGYTF. In nucleotides, the CDR3 is TGTGCCAGCAGCTTAGGGGGCGGTGGCTACACCTTC. This chain connects TRBV7-8 to TRBJ1-2; D is perhaps TRBD1 (5 bases). Germline CDR1 SGHVS, CDR2 FQNEAQ. Deletions cut 1 base from V and 7 bases from J, with 7 bases between. This CDR3 has 12 amino acids.